The rows below give T cell receptor beta chains drawn from one sample of a study of blood T cell repertoires in COVID-19. The assay was immunoSEQ multiplex PCR, and TCRdb's table has in-frame clones only and misses some. The sample lists 9,500 to 15,000 clones, 75% to 85% occurring once. Input material: peripheral blood. These receptors were obtained from a woman aged 55-70 years with acute or convalescent COVID-19. CDR3s include the opening cysteine and the closing phenylalanine or tryptophan. The D gene is left open where the match is weak. Clone size is not always given. Where it is, it says once, few, many or a class for expanded clones.

D | J | size | V | CDR3 | DNA
- | TRBJ1-6 | - | TRBV19 | CASSIYSPQSSYNSPLHF | TGTGCCAGTAGTATCTACAGCCCTCAAAGCTCCTATAATTCACCCCTCCACTTT
- | TRBJ2-2 | - | TRBV19 | CASSIAGSVTGELFF | TGTGCCAGTAGTATAGCTGGCAGTGTCACCGGGGAGCTGTTTTTT
- | TRBJ2-2 | - | TRBV7-9 | CASSLAGGADGELFF | TGTGCCAGCAGCTTAGCAGGGGGAGCGGACGGGGAGCTGTTTTTT
TRBD1 | TRBJ2-2 | - | TRBV7-8 | CASSWTGSNTGELFF | TGTGCCAGCAGCTGGACAGGGTCGAACACCGGGGAGCTGTTTTTT
- | TRBJ2-1 | - | TRBV10-3 | CAISADTAGRREQFF | TGTGCCATCAGTGCCGACACGGCGGGAAGGAGGGAGCAGTTCTTC
- | TRBJ1-2 | - | TRBV21-1 | CASSNSGQGRGYTF | TGTGCCAGCAGCAATTCGGGACAGGGACGAGGCTACACCTTC
TRBD1 | TRBJ2-7 | - | TRBV5-1 | CASSLGDRNYEQYF | TGCGCCAGCAGCTTGGGGGACAGAAACTACGAGCAGTACTTC
TRBD1 | TRBJ2-7 | - | TRBV6-5 | CASRIDRGLYEQYF | TGTGCCAGCAGAATAGACAGGGGGCTCTACGAGCAGTACTTC
- | TRBJ2-5 | once | TRBV29-1 | CSVIFRETQYF | TGCAGCGTCATCTTTCGGGAGACCCAGTACTTC
TRBD1 | TRBJ1-1 | - | TRBV6-1 | CASSEVKGGRVNTEAFF | TGTGCCAGCAGTGAAGTTAAAGGGGGCAGGGTGAACACTGAAGCTTTCTTT
- | TRBJ2-5 | - | TRBV2 | CASSEGLIMTWIQETQYF | TGTGCCAGCAGTGAAGGGTTGATTATGACATGGATCCAAGAGACCCAGTACTTC
TRBD2 | TRBJ2-5 | - | TRBV7-2 | CASSFQGGETQYF | TGTGCCAGCAGCTTCCAGGGAGGGGAGACCCAGTACTTC
- | TRBJ1-5 | - | TRBV7-9 | CASSLVGEASNQPQHF | TGTGCCAGCAGCTTAGTGGGGGAGGCAAGCAATCAGCCCCAGCATTTT
- | TRBJ1-5 | - | TRBV10-3 | CAISESGQGSNQPQHF | TGTGCCATCAGTGAGTCTGGGCAGGGGTCAAATCAGCCCCAGCATTTT
- | TRBJ2-7 | - | TRBV10-3 | CAAGPGASREQYF | TGTGCCGCAGGGCCAGGGGCGTCACGGGAGCAGTACTTC
TRBD1 | TRBJ1-1 | few | TRBV18 | CASSTEQGRNTEAFF | TGTGCCAGCTCAACCGAACAGGGGCGGAACACTGAAGCTTTCTTT
TRBD2 | TRBJ2-3 | - | TRBV2 | CASKPAGGFADTQYF | TGTGCCAGCAAGCCCGCGGGGGGGTTTGCAGATACGCAGTATTTT
- | TRBJ1-3 | - | TRBV29-1 | CSVETGGNTIYF | TGCAGCGTTGAAACCGGGGGAAACACCATATATTTT
- | TRBJ2-7 | - | TRBV28 | CASSLPIYLNYEQYF | TGTGCCAGCAGTTTACCTATATACCTGAACTACGAGCAGTACTTC
TRBD1 | TRBJ2-7 | - | TRBV10-3 | CAISEGVGQGGYEQYF | TGTGCCATCAGTGAAGGCGTAGGACAGGGGGGCTACGAGCAGTACTTC
- | TRBJ1-5 | - | TRBV19 | CASSVGGQPQHF | TGTGCCAGTAGCGTAGGAGGTCAGCCCCAGCATTTT
TRBD1 | TRBJ1-1 | - | TRBV19 | CASSRPKGTANTEAFF | TGTGCCAGTAGTCGCCCCAAGGGGACAGCGAACACTGAAGCTTTCTTT
TRBD1 | TRBJ1-5 | - | TRBV5-4 | CASSPGTEVQPQHF | TGTGCCAGCAGCCCCGGGACAGAGGTACAGCCCCAGCATTTT
- | TRBJ1-1 | - | TRBV5-1 | CASSDSYLFFEAFF | TGCGCCAGCTCCGACAGTTATTTGTTCTTTGAAGCTTTCTTT
- | TRBJ1-3 | - | TRBV28 | CASRSHRVSGNTIYF | TGTGCCAGCAGATCACACAGGGTTTCTGGAAACACCATATATTTT
- | TRBJ1-3 | few | TRBV15 | CATGPTGTGNTIYF | TGTGCCACCGGGCCAACAGGGACTGGAAACACCATATATTTT
TRBD1 | TRBJ1-5 | - | TRBV7-9 | CASSLARTGNQPQHF | TGTGCCAGCAGCTTAGCTCGGACAGGGAATCAGCCCCAGCATTTT
TRBD1 | TRBJ1-4 | - | TRBV28 | CASSYPGQTNEKLFF | TGTGCCAGCAGTTACCCGGGACAGACTAATGAAAAACTGTTTTTT
- | TRBJ1-1 | - | TRBV6-6 | CASSYPEDIAEAFF | TGTGCCAGCAGTTACCCCGAGGACATAGCTGAAGCTTTCTTT
TRBD1 | TRBJ1-3 | few | TRBV18 | CASSPDRGSGNTIYF | TGTGCCAGCTCACCCGACAGGGGCTCTGGAAACACCATATATTTT
- | TRBJ2-7 | - | TRBV11-2 | CASSPIYRVGEQYF | TGTGCCAGCAGCCCTATCTATCGGGTTGGCGAGCAGTACTTC
- | TRBJ1-1 | - | TRBV10-3 | CAISEGQGDGTEAFF | TGTGCCATCAGTGAGGGTCAGGGTGACGGCACTGAAGCTTTCTTT
TRBD1 | TRBJ2-7 | few | TRBV27 | CASRPGQGREQYF | TGTGCCAGCAGACCGGGACAGGGACGCGAGCAGTACTTC
TRBD1 | TRBJ1-4 | - | TRBV27 | CASSFAGTGGEKLFF | TGTGCCAGCAGTTTTGCTGGGACAGGGGGTGAAAAACTGTTTTTT
TRBD1 | TRBJ1-1 | few | TRBV7-9 | CASSLAGRTGGGNTEAFF | TGTGCCAGCAGCTTAGCCGGCAGGACAGGGGGCGGGAACACTGAAGCTTTCTTT
- | TRBJ1-4 | - | TRBV2 | CASSPRLAGDEKLFF | TGTGCCAGCAGTCCGCGACTCGCTGGTGATGAAAAACTGTTTTTT
- | TRBJ1-6 | once | TRBV2 | CASKDSLDNSPLHF | TGTGCCAGCAAGGACAGTTTGGATAATTCACCCCTCCACTTT
- | TRBJ2-3 | - | TRBV7-2 | CASSFGDTQYF | TGTGCCAGCAGCTTCGGGGATACGCAGTATTTT
- | TRBJ1-2 | few | TRBV6-5 | CASSYGRYGYTF | TGTGCCAGCAGTTACGGGCGCTATGGCTACACCTTC